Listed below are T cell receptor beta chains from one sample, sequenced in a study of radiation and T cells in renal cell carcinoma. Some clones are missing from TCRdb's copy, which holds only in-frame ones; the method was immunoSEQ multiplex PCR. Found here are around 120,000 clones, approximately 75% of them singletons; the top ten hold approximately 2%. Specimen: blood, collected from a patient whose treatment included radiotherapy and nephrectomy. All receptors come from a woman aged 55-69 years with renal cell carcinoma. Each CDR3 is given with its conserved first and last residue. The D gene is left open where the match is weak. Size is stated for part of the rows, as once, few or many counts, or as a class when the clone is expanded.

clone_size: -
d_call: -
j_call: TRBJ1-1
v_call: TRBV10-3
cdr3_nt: TGTGCCATCAGTGAGTCTGTGCAGGCATATGAAGCTTTCTTT
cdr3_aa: CAISESVQAYEAFF

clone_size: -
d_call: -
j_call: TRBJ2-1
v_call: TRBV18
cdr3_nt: TGTGCCAGCTCACCAAGATGGGACAATGAGCAGTTCTTC
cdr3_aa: CASSPRWDNEQFF

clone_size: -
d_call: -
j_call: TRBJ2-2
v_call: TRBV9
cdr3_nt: TGTGCCAGCAGCGTAGGAAACACCGGGGAGCTGTTTTTT
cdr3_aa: CASSVGNTGELFF

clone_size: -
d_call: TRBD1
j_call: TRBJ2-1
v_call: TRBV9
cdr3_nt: TGTGCCAGCAGCCCCCAAGGACAGGGGGCCTACAATGAGCAGTTCTTC
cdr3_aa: CASSPQGQGAYNEQFF

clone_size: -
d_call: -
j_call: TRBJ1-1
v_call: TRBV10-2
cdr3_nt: TGCGCCAGCATTGGCCAGATGAACACTGAAGCTTTCTTT
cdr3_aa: CASIGQMNTEAFF

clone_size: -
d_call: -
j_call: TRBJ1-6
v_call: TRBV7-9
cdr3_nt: TGTGCCAGCAGCTTAGAGGGAGGAAATAATTCACCCCTCCACTTT
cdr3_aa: CASSLEGGNNSPLHF

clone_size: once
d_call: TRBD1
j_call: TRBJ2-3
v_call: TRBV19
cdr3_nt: TGTGCCAGTAGTATAGGACAGGGGGAGGATACGCAGTATTTT
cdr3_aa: CASSIGQGEDTQYF

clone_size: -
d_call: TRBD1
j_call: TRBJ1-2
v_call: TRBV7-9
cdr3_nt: TGTGCCAGCAGCTCGAATCCCCGGACAGGGGGCAACTATGGCTACACCTTC
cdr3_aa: CASSSNPRTGGNYGYTF

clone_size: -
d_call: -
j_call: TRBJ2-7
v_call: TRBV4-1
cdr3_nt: TGCGCCAGCAGCCAAGAAGGGTACGACGAGCAGTACTTC
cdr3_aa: CASSQEGYDEQYF

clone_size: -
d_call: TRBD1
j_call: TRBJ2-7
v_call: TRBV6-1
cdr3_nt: TGTGCCAGCAGTTTGGACAGGGGATTAGAGCAGTACTTC
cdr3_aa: CASSLDRGLEQYF

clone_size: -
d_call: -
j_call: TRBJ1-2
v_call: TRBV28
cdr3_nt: TGTGCCAGCAGTTTCTACCATGGCTACACCTTC
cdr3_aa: CASSFYHGYTF

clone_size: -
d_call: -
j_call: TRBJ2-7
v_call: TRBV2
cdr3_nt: TGTGCCAGCGGGGCACAGGCGTTCTACGAGCAGTACTTC
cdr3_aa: CASGAQAFYEQYF

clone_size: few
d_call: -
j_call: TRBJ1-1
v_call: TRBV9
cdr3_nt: TGTGCCAGCAGCCGGGGGGACACTGAAGCTTTCTTT
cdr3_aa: CASSRGDTEAFF

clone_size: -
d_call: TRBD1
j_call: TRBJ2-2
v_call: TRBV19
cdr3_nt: TGTGCCAGTAGTCTCGGGACAGCGAGTTACACCGGGGAGCTGTTTTTT
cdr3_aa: CASSLGTASYTGELFF

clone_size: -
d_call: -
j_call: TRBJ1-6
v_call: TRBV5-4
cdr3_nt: TGTGCCAGCAGCTTGGGGAGTCTTAATTCACCCCTCCACTTT
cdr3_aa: CASSLGSLNSPLHF

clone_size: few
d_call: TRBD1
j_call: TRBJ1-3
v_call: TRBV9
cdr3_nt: TGTGCCAGCAGCCGGACAGGGGATAGGGACACCATATATTTT
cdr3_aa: CASSRTGDRDTIYF

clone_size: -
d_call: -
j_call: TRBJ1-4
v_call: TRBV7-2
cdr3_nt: TGTGCCAGCAGCCCGGGAGGTTTCAATGAAAAACTGTTTTTT
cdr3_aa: CASSPGGFNEKLFF

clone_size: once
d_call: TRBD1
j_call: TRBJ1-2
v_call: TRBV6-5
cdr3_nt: TGTGCCAGCAGCACAGGGGACTATGGCTACACCTTC
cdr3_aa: CASSTGDYGYTF

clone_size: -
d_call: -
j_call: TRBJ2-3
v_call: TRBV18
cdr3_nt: TGTGCCAGCTCACCCCGGAGACAGCCTAGCACAGATACGCAGTATTTT
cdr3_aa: CASSPRRQPSTDTQYF

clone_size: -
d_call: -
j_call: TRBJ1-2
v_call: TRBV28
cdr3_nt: TGTGCCAGCAGCCAGATGGGGGGCTACACCTTC
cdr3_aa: CASSQMGGYTF

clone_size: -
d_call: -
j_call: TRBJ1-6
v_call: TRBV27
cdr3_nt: TGTGCCAGCATTATGACAGCGAAGGGTCTCCGATCACCCCTCCACTTT
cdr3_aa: CASIMTAKGLRSPLHF

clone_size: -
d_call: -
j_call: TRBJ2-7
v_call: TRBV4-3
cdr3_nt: TGCGCCAGCAGCCAAGAAACTAGATCCTACGAGCAGTACTTC
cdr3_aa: CASSQETRSYEQYF

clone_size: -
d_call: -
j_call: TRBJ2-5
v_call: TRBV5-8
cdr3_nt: TGTGCCAGCAGCTTAATGGCGTACCAAGAGACCCAGTACTTC
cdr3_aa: CASSLMAYQETQYF

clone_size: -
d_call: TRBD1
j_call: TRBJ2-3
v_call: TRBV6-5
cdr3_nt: TGTGCCAGCAGTTACCCCGGGACAGGGGGCAAAGATACGCAGTATTTT
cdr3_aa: CASSYPGTGGKDTQYF

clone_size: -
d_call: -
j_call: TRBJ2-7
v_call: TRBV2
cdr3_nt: TGTGCCAGCAGTGAAGCTCTATTTGCGACCTACGAGCAGTACTTC
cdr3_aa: CASSEALFATYEQYF

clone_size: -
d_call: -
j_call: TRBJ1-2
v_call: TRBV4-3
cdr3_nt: TGCGCCAGCAGCCAAGATGTCACTTCTAACTATGGCTACACCTTC
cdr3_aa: CASSQDVTSNYGYTF

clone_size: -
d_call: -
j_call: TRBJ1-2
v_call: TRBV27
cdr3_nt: TGTGCCAGCAGTCCCCTCGCTAACTATGGCTACACCTTC
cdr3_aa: CASSPLANYGYTF

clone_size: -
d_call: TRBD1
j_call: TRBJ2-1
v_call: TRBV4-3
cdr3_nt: TGCGCCAGCAGCCAAGGGGACAGGGGCTCGGAGCAGTTCTTC
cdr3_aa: CASSQGDRGSEQFF

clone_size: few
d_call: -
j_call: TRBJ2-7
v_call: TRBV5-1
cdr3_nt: TGCGCCAGCAGCGATACAGACTCCTACGAGCAGTACTTC
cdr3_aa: CASSDTDSYEQYF

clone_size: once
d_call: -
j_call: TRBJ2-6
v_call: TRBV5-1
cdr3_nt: TGCGCCAGCAGCTTGCAAAGCTCTGGGGCCAACGTCCTGACTTTC
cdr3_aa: CASSLQSSGANVLTF

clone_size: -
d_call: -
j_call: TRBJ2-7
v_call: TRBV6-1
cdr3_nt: TGTGCCAGCTGGGGAACAGTCCGGTCCTACGAGCAGTACTTC
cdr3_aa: CASWGTVRSYEQYF

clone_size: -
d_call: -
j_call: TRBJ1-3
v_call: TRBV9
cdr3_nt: TGTGCCAGCAGCGTGACACTCTCTGGAAACACCATATATTTT
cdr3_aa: CASSVTLSGNTIYF

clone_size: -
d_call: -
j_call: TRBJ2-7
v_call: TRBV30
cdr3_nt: TGTGCCTGGAGTGGGTACGAGCAGTACTTC
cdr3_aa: CAWSGYEQYF

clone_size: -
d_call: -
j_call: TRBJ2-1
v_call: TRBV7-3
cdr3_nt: TGTGCCAGCAGCTTAGGGCCGGGGGCCTACAATGAGCAGTTCTTC
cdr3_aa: CASSLGPGAYNEQFF

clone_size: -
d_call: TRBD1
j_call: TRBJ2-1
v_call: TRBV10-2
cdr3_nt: TGCGCCCTGGGCAGGGGGCAAAACAATGAGCAGTTCTTC
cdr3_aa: CALGRGQNNEQFF

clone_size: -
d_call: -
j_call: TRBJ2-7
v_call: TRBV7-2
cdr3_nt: TGTGCCAGCAGCGTCCCCGGGACCCTCTCCATCGAGCAGTACTTC
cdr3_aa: CASSVPGTLSIEQYF

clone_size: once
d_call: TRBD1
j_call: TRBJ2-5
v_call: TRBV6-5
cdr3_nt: TGTGCCAGCAGTTCAGACCGACAGGGTTACCAAGAGACCCAGTACTTC
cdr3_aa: CASSSDRQGYQETQYF

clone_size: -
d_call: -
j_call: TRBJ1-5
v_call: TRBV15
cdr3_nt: TGTGCCACCAGCAGAGCGGTAGGAAGCAGCAATCAGCCCCAGCATTTT
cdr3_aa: CATSRAVGSSNQPQHF

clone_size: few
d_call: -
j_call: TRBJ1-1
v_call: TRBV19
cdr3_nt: TGTGCCAGTAGTATAGGGTACTCCACTGAAGCTTTCTTT
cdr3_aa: CASSIGYSTEAFF

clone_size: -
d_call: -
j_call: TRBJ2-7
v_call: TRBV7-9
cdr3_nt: TGTGCCAGCAGCGTGGACAGCTCCTACGAGCAGTACTTC
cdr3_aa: CASSVDSSYEQYF

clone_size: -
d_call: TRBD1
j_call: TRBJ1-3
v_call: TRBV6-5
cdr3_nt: TGTGCCAGCAGTCGACAGGGGAAAGCTGGAAACACCATATATTTT
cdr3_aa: CASSRQGKAGNTIYF

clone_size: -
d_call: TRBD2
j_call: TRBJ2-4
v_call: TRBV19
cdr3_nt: TGTGCCAGTAGAAGGACTAGCGGGAGTGAAAACATTCAGTACTTC
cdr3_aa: CASRRTSGSENIQYF

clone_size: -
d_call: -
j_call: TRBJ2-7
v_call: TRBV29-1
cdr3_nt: TGCAGCGTTGTAAAGGGAACCGAGCAGTACTTC
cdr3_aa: CSVVKGTEQYF

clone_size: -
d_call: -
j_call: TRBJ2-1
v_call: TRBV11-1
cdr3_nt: TGTGCCAGCAGCCACTTCGGGGACTACAATGAGCAGTTCTTC
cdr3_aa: CASSHFGDYNEQFF

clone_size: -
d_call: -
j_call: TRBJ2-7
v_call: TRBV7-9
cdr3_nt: TGTGCCAGCAGCTTATCGGCGCGGGCCCCCTACGAGCAGTACTTC
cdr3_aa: CASSLSARAPYEQYF

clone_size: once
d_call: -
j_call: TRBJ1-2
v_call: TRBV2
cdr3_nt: TGTGCCAGCAGTGAAGAGGGCAGCCCCACCTTC
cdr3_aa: CASSEEGSPTF

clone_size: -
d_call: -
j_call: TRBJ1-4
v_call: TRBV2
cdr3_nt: TGTGCCAGCAGGGGGATGAATGAAAAACTGTTTTTT
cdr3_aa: CASRGMNEKLFF

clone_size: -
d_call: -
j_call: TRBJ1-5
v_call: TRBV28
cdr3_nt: TGTGCCAGCAGTTTAATCAGGGTGGGTCAGCCCCAGCATTTT
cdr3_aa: CASSLIRVGQPQHF

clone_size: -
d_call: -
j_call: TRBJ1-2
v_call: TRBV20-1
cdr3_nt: TGCAGTGCTCCCAGGGGCAATGGCTACACCTTC
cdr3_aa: CSAPRGNGYTF

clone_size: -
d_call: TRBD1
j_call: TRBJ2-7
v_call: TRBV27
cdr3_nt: TGTGCCAGCAGTACACGATGGGACAGGGTCTCCTACGAGCAGTACTTC
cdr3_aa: CASSTRWDRVSYEQYF

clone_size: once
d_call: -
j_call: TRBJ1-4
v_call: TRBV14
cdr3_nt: TGTGCCAGCAGCCCTAATTCCTATGAAAAACTGTTTTTT
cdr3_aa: CASSPNSYEKLFF

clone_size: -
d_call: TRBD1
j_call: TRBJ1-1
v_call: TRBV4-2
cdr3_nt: TGTGCCAGCAGCCAAGTTACAGGGGGCACTGAAGCTTTCTTT
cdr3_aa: CASSQVTGGTEAFF

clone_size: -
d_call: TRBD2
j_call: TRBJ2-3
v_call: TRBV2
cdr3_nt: TGTGCCAGCAGGAACTTGGGCGGGGGAAGCACAGATACGCAGTATTTT
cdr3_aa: CASRNLGGGSTDTQYF

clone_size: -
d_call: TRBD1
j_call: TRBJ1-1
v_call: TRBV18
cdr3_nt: TGTGCCAGCTCGACTTACCCGTTTGGGACAGGGGGAGACAAGCATGAAGCTTTCTTT
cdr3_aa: CASSTYPFGTGGDKHEAFF

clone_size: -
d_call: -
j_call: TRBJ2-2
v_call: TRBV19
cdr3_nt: TGTGCCAGTAGTACCCATCGGCTAGTTAGCACCGGGGAGCTGTTTTTT
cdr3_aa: CASSTHRLVSTGELFF